This TCR beta chain derives from a study of control samples from healthy donors and cancer patients (dated by TCRdb to about 2020). Comments on this clone: The target of this receptor is not known.

The V and J ends are trimmed by 3 bases and 10 bases, leaving 15 bases between them. Including the terminal cysteine and phenylalanine, the CDR3 comprises 13 residues. Only CDR3 DNA is held: 39 bases, read in frame from base 1. The library was prepared using the immunoSEQ multiplex PCR assay. TCRdb mirrors the immuneACCESS table, restricted to in-frame sequences. Some clones are absent from its copies; in checked studies, under half trace to an unresolved V gene, and the reason for the others is unknown. In this sample's table one finds approximately 190,000 clones. The top ten constitute around 2% of the sample.

The receptor was isolated from a woman in her twenties or thirties in good health. Sequenced material: blood. This chain is built from TRBV12-3 or TRBV12-4 and TRBJ1-1; there is no confident call for the D gene. The sequence in DNA is TGTGCCAGCAGTTTTTTGGACGGGAGGACAGCTTTCTTT. This yields the protein CASSFLDGRTAFF.